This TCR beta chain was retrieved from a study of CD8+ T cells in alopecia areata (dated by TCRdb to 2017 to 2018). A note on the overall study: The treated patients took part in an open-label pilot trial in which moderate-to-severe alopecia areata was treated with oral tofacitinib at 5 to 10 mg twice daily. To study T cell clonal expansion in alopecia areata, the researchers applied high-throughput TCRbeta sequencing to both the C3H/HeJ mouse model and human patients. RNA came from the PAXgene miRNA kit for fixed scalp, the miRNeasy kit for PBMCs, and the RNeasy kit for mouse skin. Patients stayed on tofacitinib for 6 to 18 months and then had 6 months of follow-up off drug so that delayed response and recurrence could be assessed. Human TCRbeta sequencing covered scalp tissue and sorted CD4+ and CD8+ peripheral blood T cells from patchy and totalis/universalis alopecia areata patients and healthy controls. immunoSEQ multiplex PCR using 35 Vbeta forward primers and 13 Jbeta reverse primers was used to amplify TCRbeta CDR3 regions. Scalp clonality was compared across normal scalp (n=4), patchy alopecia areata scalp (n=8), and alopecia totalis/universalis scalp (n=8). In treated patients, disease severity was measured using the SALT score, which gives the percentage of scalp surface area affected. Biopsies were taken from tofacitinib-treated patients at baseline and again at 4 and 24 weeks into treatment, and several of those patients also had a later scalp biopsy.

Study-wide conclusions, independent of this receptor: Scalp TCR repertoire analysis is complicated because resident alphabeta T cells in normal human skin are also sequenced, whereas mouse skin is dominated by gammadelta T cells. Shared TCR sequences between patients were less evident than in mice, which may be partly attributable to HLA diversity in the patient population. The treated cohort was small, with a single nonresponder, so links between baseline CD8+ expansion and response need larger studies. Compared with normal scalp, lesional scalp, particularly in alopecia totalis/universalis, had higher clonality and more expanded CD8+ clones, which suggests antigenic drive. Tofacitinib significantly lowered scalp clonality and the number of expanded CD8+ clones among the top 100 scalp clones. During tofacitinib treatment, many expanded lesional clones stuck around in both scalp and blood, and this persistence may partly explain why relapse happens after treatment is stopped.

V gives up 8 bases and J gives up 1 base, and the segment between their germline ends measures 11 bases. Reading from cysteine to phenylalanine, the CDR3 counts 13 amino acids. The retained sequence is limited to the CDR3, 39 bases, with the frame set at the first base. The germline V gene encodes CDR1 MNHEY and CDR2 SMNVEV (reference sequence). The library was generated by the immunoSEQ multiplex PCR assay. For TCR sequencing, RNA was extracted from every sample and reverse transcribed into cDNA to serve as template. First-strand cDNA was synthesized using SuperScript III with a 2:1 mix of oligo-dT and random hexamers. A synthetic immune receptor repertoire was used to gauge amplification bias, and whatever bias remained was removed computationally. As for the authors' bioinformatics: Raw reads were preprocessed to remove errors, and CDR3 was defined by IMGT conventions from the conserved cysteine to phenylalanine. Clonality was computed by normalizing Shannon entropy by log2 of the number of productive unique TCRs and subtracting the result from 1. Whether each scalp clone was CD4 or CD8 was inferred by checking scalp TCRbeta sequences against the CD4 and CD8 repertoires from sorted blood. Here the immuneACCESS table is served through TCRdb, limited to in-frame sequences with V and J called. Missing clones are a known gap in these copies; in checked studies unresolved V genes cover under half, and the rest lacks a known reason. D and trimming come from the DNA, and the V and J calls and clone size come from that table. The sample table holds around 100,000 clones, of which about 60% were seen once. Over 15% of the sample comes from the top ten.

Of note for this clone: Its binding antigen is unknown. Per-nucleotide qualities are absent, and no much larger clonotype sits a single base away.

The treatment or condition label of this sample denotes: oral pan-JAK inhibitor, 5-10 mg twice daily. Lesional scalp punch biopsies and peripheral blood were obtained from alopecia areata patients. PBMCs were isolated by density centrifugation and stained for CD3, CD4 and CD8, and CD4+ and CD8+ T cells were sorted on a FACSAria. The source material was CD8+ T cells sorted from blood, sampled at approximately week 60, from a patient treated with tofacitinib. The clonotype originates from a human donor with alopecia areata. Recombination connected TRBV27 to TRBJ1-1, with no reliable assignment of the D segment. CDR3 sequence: CASGYFSNTEAFF. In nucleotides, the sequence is TGTGCCAGCGGTTACTTCTCGAACACTGAAGCTTTCTTT.